The rows below give T cell receptor beta chains drawn from one sample of a study of cytomegalovirus exposure and HLA in healthy donors. Clones were sequenced by immunoSEQ multiplex PCR, and TCRdb holds only the in-frame ones, with some missing. The table lists 100,000 to 150,000 clones, about 79% of them singletons. Sequencing used PBMCs. These receptors originate from a middle-aged man in good health and CMV-seronegative. CDR3s include the opening cysteine and the closing phenylalanine or tryptophan. D genes are given only for firm matches. Only some rows state a clone size, as once, few, many or a class for expanded clones.

cdr3_nt	cdr3_aa	v_call	clone_size	d_call	j_call
TGTGCCAGCTCACCACGGGGGCGACAGGGTAAAAATGAGCAGTTCTTC	CASSPRGRQGKNEQFF	TRBV18	.	TRBD1	TRBJ2-1
TGTGCCAGCAGCCGCACCAGGACAGGTCAGAGAAAAGAGACCCAGTACTTC	CASSRTRTGQRKETQYF	TRBV11-1	.	TRBD1	TRBJ2-5
TGTGCCAGCAGCCCAACGTATGGGACAGGACTCGAGAACGAGCAGTACTTC	CASSPTYGTGLENEQYF	TRBV9	.	TRBD1	TRBJ2-7
TGTGCCAGCAGCGTAGGTGGTAGCGGAAACATTCAGTACTTC	CASSVGGSGNIQYF	TRBV9	once	.	TRBJ2-4
TGTGCCAGCTCACCCCCGGGACTACGGAACACCGGGGAGCTGTTTTTT	CASSPPGLRNTGELFF	TRBV18	.	TRBD2	TRBJ2-2
TGTGCCAGCAGTTTAAATTCAGGCTATCAGCCCCAGCATTTT	CASSLNSGYQPQHF	TRBV27	.	.	TRBJ1-5
TGCGCCAGCCGACCGCGGGCAGGCTACGAGCAGTACTTC	CASRPRAGYEQYF	TRBV5-1	.	.	TRBJ2-7
TGTGCCAGCCCTAAATACAACACTGAAGCTTTCTTT	CASPKYNTEAFF	TRBV6-1	.	.	TRBJ1-1
TGTGCCAGCAGCCAAGACTGGCTCTATGGCTACACCTTC	CASSQDWLYGYTF	TRBV4-2	.	.	TRBJ1-2
TGTGCCAGCAGTGAAGCGCTTGGAGGGTTGGAAGGGGCCAACGTCCTGACTTTC	CASSEALGGLEGANVLTF	TRBV2	.	.	TRBJ2-6
TGTGCCAGCAGCGCACCGGGGACAGGGGTAAGGGCGAACACCGGGGAGCTGTTTTTT	CASSAPGTGVRANTGELFF	TRBV9	.	TRBD1	TRBJ2-2
TGTGCCAGCAGTGAGAGGATCAGCAACTATGGCTACACCTTC	CASSERISNYGYTF	TRBV2	few	.	TRBJ1-2
TGCAGCGGGGGACAGGGGGCCTACGAGCAGTACTTC	CSGGQGAYEQYF	TRBV29-1	once	TRBD1	TRBJ2-7
TGTGCCAGCAGTGAATTCCCACAGGGTACTGAAGCTTTCTTT	CASSEFPQGTEAFF	TRBV2	.	.	TRBJ1-1
TGTGCTAGCAGCTTGTCGCGGGACACTGAAGCTTTCTTT	CASSLSRDTEAFF	TRBV7-7	.	.	TRBJ1-1
TGTGCCAGCAGCTTATACGGGAAGGAGGTCCCTGAGCAGTTCTTC	CASSLYGKEVPEQFF	TRBV7-9	.	.	TRBJ2-1
TGTGCCAGCAGCTTAATCGGGGGGGACTATGGCTACACCTTC	CASSLIGGDYGYTF	TRBV7-3	.	.	TRBJ1-2
TGTGCCAGCGGCCCGGGGATGAACACTGAAGCTTTCTTT	CASGPGMNTEAFF	TRBV4-2	.	.	TRBJ1-1
TGTGCCAACTCCAGACCCGCGGGGGAAACAGATACGCAGTATTTT	CANSRPAGETDTQYF	TRBV6-5	.	TRBD2	TRBJ2-3
TGTGCCAGCTCACCATCGGGACAGGGGTTCCACGAGCAGTACTTC	CASSPSGQGFHEQYF	TRBV18	.	TRBD1	TRBJ2-7
TGTGCCAGCAGCTCTACGACAGGGGGGACTGAAGCTTTCTTT	CASSSTTGGTEAFF	TRBV7-9	once	TRBD1	TRBJ1-1
TGTGCCAGCAGCATACAGAGCTCCTATAATTCACCCCTCCACTTT	CASSIQSSYNSPLHF	TRBV7-2	.	.	TRBJ1-6
TGTGCCAGCAGCTTAGTTTCCAGCTATGGCTACACCTTC	CASSLVSSYGYTF	TRBV7-9	.	.	TRBJ1-2
TGTGCCAGCAGTGATGTGGGGGACAGGGTCCACGAGCAGTACTTC	CASSDVGDRVHEQYF	TRBV27	.	TRBD1	TRBJ2-7
TGTGCCAGCAGTATATGGGACAGACTTAATGAAAAACTGTTTTTT	CASSIWDRLNEKLFF	TRBV6-1	.	TRBD1	TRBJ1-4
TGCGCCAGCAGCTTGTTTTCAGGACATAATTCTGGGGCCAACGTCCTGACTTTC	CASSLFSGHNSGANVLTF	TRBV5-1	.	.	TRBJ2-6
TGTGCCAGCAGCTTGGCCATGACTAGCGGGGTCTACGAGCAGTACTTC	CASSLAMTSGVYEQYF	TRBV5-6	.	TRBD2	TRBJ2-7